One and the same sample provided the 3 T cell receptor beta chains below, sequenced in a study of control samples from healthy donors and cancer patients. The assay was immunoSEQ multiplex PCR, and TCRdb's table has in-frame clones only and misses some. The table has tens of thousands of clones, approximately 90% seen once; the top ten hold roughly 5%. The specimen was blood. The origin of the receptors is a woman between 50 and 59 years old in good health.

CDR3 DNA sequence: TGTGCCAGCAGCCAAGCCGCTACAGGGTATCGGGTCAATGAGCAGTTCTTC. It is translated as CASSQAATGYRVNEQFF. The chain carries TRBV3-1 (or the pseudogene TRBV3-2) and TRBJ2-1; D possibly corresponds to TRBD1 (6 bases). The germline V gene encodes CDR1 LGHDT and CDR2 YNNKEL (reference sequence). The germline V and J ends were trimmed by 1 base and 6 bases, with 19 bases remaining between them. The CDR3 loop spans 17 amino acids.

This clone is labeled medium-sized. V and J are TRBV16 and TRBJ2-7, with D possibly being TRBD1 or TRBD2 (5 bases each). The CDR3 length is 16 residues. V was trimmed by 0 bases and J by 1 base, leaving 13 bases between them. Germline V gives CDR1 KGHSY, CDR2 FQNENV. Here the CDR3 reads CASSQSHGTVSYEQYF. The CDR3 DNA follows: TGTGCCAGCAGCCAATCGCACGGGACGGTGTCCTACGAGCAGTACTTC.

This chain connects TRBV6-2 or TRBV6-3 to TRBJ1-5, with D perhaps matching TRBD1 (6 bases). CDR3 length equals 15 residues. Trimming left V 5 bases short and J 4 bases short, with 15 bases between. The germline V gene encodes CDR1 MNHEY and CDR2 SVGEGT. The CDR3 spells CASSPYRVENQPQHF. The CDR3 DNA sequence: TGTGCCAGCAGTCCCTACAGGGTGGAGAATCAGCCCCAGCATTTT.